This T cell receptor (beta chain) was recorded in a study of blood T cell repertoires in COVID-19. Study background: Acute and convalescent COVID-19 samples came from the United States, Italy and Spain. PBMCs, B-cell-depleted T cells, or T cells were the source of the cDNA or gDNA that made up the material.

This CDR3 spans 14 amino acids. Germline V CDR1 and CDR2: SGHTA, FQGNSA. Trimming removed 4 bases from V and 7 bases from J, with 16 bases in between. In the authors' methods: Amplification of reference gene primers provided the estimated nucleated cell counts. Clones were sequenced by immunoSEQ multiplex PCR, and TCRdb holds only the in-frame ones, with some missing. Clone size and the V and J calls come from that table; the DNA yielded D and trimming. The sample comprises under 140,000 clones, roughly 85% of which are singletons, and approximately 5% rests with the top ten. The sample was peripheral blood. The receptor comes from a human donor in a cohort sampled during active COVID-19. The V call is TRBV7-2, the J call TRBJ1-1, with D perhaps TRBD1 (5 bases). The CDR3 spells CASSSTTALFEAFF. As DNA, the CDR3 is TGTGCCAGCAGCTCCACGACAGCCCTATTTGAAGCTTTCTTT.